This T cell receptor beta chain came from a study of cytomegalovirus exposure and HLA in healthy donors. The PCR employed 60 Vbeta primers together with 13 Jbeta primers. Method: immunoSEQ multiplex PCR; TCRdb's copy keeps in-frame clones and lacks some. In total, the table holds 85,000 to 110,000 clones. The length of the CDR3 is 12 residues. The germline V gene encodes CDR1 SGHRS and CDR2 YFSETQ. The junction had 3 bases not matched to a gene; V was cut back by 3 bases and J by 9 bases. Healthy people donating bone marrow made up the donors. Source material: PBMCs. The chain links TRBV5-1 to TRBJ2-1; 7 bases agree with TRBD2. This clonotype was sampled from a man aged 40-55 years in good health and CMV-seronegative. Here the CDR3 reads CASSWDYAEQFF. CDR3 nucleotides: TGCGCCAGCAGCTGGGACTACGCTGAGCAGTTCTTC.